These 8 T cell receptor beta chains were all obtained from the same sample, sequenced in a study of cytomegalovirus exposure and HLA in healthy donors (dated by TCRdb to between 2016 and 2019). The method was the immunoSEQ multiplex PCR assay. For the multiplex PCR, a mixture combining 60 forward primers for TCR Vbeta segments and 13 reverse primers for TCR Jbeta segments was used. TCRdb stores this immuneACCESS table with in-frame sequences only. Part of the clones is absent; in the studies checked, under half of the shortfall reflects unresolved V genes, and no reason is known for the rest. Present in this sample are roughly 150,000 clones, around four fifths of which were seen just once. The biggest ten clones account for 1.5% to 2% of the sample. What was sequenced was PBMCs. These receptors all come from a woman between 18 and 30 years old in good health and CMV-seronegative.

This clone was seen more than once but under ten times. CDR3 in amino acids: CASSQEYRGLIYEQYF. CDR3 bases: TGTGCCAGCAGCCAAGAGTACAGGGGTTTAATCTACGAGCAGTACTTC. The V gene is TRBV4-2, the J gene TRBJ2-7, with 7 bases matching TRBD1. The V gene end was trimmed by 0 bases and the J gene end by 3 bases; junction bases not matched to a gene: 8. The CDR3 runs to 16 residues. The germline V gene encodes CDR1 LGHNA and CDR2 YNFKEQ.

The J gene is TRBJ1-1, the V gene TRBV28; D gene uncertain. The CDR3 is 15 amino acids. The V end was cut by 1 base, the J end by 1 base, with 10 bases between. Germline V gene sequence: CDR1 MDHEN, CDR2 SYDVKM. This chain's CDR3 is CASSLSAAGNTEAFF. The CDR3, as DNA: TGTGCCAGCAGTTTATCCGCCGCCGGGAACACTGAAGCTTTCTTT. The variable domain in full, with the rest retrieved from reference TRBV28 and TRBJ1-1, is DVKVTQSSRYLVKRTGEKVFLECVQDMDHENMFWYRQDPGLGLRLIYFSYDVKMKEKGDIPEGYSVSREKKERFSLILESASTNQTSMYLCASSLSAAGNTEAFFGQGTRLTVV.

The CDR3 DNA is TGTGCCATCACCGCTGGGCTCTCCTACAATGAGCAGTTCTTC. Amino acids: CAITAGLSYNEQFF. The chain links TRBV10-3 to TRBJ2-1; the D is unclear. V gave up 7 bases and J gave up 0 bases, with 10 bases separating them. The CDR3 is 14 residues long. CDR1 and CDR2 from the germline V gene are ENHRY and SYGVKD.

The J gene is TRBJ2-2, the V gene TRBV7-9; TRBD1 matches 7 bases. V lost 1 base, J lost 5 bases, and 4 bases stayed unmatched. Germline assignment: CDR1 SEHNR and CDR2 FQNEAQ (reference sequence). This CDR3 has 15 residues. CDR3 DNA: TGTGCCAGCAGCTTAGGGGACAGTGGAACCGGGGAGCTGTTTTTT. The encoded protein is CASSLGDSGTGELFF. The full variable domain, with the rest looked up from reference TRBV7-9 and TRBJ2-2, is DTGVSQNPRHKITKRGQNVTFRCDPISEHNRLYWYRQTLGQGPEFLTYFQNEAQLEKSRLLSDRFSAERPKGSFSTLEIQRTEQGDSAMYLCASSLGDSGTGELFFGEGSRLTVL.

The chain has TRBV18 and TRBJ1-1, with D maybe TRBD1 (5 bases). The germline V and J ends were trimmed by 6 bases and 4 bases, with 18 bases remaining between them. The CDR3 consists of 15 residues. Germline values: CDR1 KGHSH, CDR2 LQKENI. In DNA form, the CDR3 reads TGTGCCAGCTCTCGACGACACGTCGGGGGCACTGAAGCTTTCTTT. It codes for CASSRRHVGGTEAFF.

The chain couples TRBV19 to TRBJ1-4; D is undetermined. The CDR3 has 16 amino acids. Between the trimmed V and J ends, which lost 3 bases and 0 bases, there was a span of 11 bases. Germline V gene lookup returns CDR1 LNHDA and CDR2 SQIVND (reference sequence). This CDR3 is CASSIARQSTNEKLFF. CDR3 DNA sequence: TGTGCCAGTAGTATCGCCCGCCAGTCAACTAATGAAAAACTGTTTTTT.

The count of this clone is one. The V gene is TRBV6-5, the J gene TRBJ2-2; D not certain. V dropped 2 bases and J dropped 2 bases, with 6 bases sitting between them. Germline CDR1 is MNHEY and CDR2 is SVGAGI. The CDR3 runs 14 residues. In DNA, the CDR3 is TGTGCCAGCAGTTACCGGGTCAACACCGGGGAGCTGTTTTTT. It is translated as CASSYRVNTGELFF.

CDR3 amino acids: CASSEGPPTNGEKLFF. As DNA, the CDR3 is TGTGCCAGCAGTGAAGGGCCCCCGACTAACGGGGAAAAACTGTTTTTT. The rearrangement uses TRBV2 and TRBJ1-4; D is unresolved. V was cut by 1 base and J by 8 bases, with 17 bases left in between. Germline V gene lookup returns CDR1 SNHLY and CDR2 FYNNEI. The CDR3 has 16 amino acids.